Below, 19 T cell receptor beta chains from the same sample are listed, as sequenced in a study of blood T cell repertoires in COVID-19 (dated by TCRdb to about 2020). The library was produced with the immunoSEQ multiplex PCR assay. TCRdb retrieved this table from immuneACCESS and kept in-frame rearrangements only. Not all clones are present; in checked studies, unresolved V genes account for under half, and no reason is known for the remainder. The sample includes 43,000 or so clones, with roughly four fifths observed a single time. The ten most abundant clones make up more than 20% of the sample. Input material: peripheral blood. Receptors were obtained from an older woman with acute or convalescent COVID-19.

This clone showed up just once. The rearrangement uses TRBV2 and TRBJ2-7, with no clear D. CDR1 and CDR2 from the germline V gene are SNHLY and FYNNEI. V shed 4 bases and J shed 6 bases, with 7 bases lying between them. This CDR3 contains 11 residues. DNA of the CDR3: TGTGCCAGCAGTGCAGTCGTCGAGCAGTACTTC. Residues: CASSAVVEQYF.

This sequence joins TRBV30 and TRBJ2-3; maybe TRBD2 (5 bases). CDR3 length: 15 residues. Germline V gene data show CDR1 as GTSNPN and CDR2 as SVGIG (reference sequence). Trimming pared 2 bases from V and 0 bases from J, leaving 12 bases between. The chain's CDR3 is CAWSTGIVSTDTQYF. DNA of the CDR3: TGTGCCTGGAGTACGGGGATAGTTAGCACAGATACGCAGTATTTT.

This clone was observed a handful of times. The rearrangement joins TRBV6-5 to TRBJ1-2; 7 nucleotides match TRBD1. V shed 4 bases and J 0 bases; nucleotides not matched to a gene: 8. Germline V gene lookup returns CDR1 MNHEY and CDR2 SVGAGI. The CDR3 is 16 residues long. CDR3 sequence (DNA): TGTGCCAGCAGTTCGCGACAGGGTACGACTAACTATGGCTACACCTTC. This codes for CASSSRQGTTNYGYTF.

The chain carries TRBV5-6 and TRBJ2-2; D might be TRBD1 (6 bases). The CDR3 spans 15 residues. Trimming removed 2 bases from V and 0 bases from J, with 8 bases in between. CDR1 is SGHDT and CDR2 is YYEEEE in the germline V gene. CDR3 sequence (DNA): TGTGCCAGCAGCTTCTGGGGGCCGAACACCGGGGAGCTGTTTTTT. This translates into CASSFWGPNTGELFF. Variable domain in full (rest from reference TRBV5-6 and TRBJ2-2): DAGVTQSPTHLIKTRGQQVTLRCSPKSGHDTVSWYQQALGQGPQFIFQYYEEEERQRGNFPDRFSGHQFPNYSSELNVNALLLGDSALYLCASSFWGPNTGELFFGEGSRLTVL.

This clone came up once. The V call is TRBV5-1, the J call TRBJ2-1; 7 nucleotides align to TRBD2. The J segment lost 2 bases and the V segment lost 2 bases, leaving 4 bases of the junction unmatched. Germline-derived CDR1 and CDR2 are SGHRS and YFSETQ. The CDR3 is 15 residues long. CDR3 residues: CASSLSGDPYNEQFF. CDR3 sequence (DNA): TGCGCCAGCAGCTTAAGCGGGGACCCCTACAATGAGCAGTTCTTC.

This chain joins TRBV4-2 and TRBJ1-6, with 9 nucleotides matching TRBD1. Trimming took 0 bases from V and 9 from J; bases not matched to a gene: 9. Germline lookup yields CDR1 LGHNA and CDR2 YNFKEQ. The CDR3 length is 17 residues. The CDR3 reads CASSQEGGTGIGSPLHF. CDR3 bases: TGTGCCAGCAGCCAAGAAGGTGGGACAGGGATCGGTTCACCCCTCCACTTT.

The chain carries TRBV5-6 and TRBJ2-4, with 10 bases lining up with TRBD2. The J segment lost 0 bases and the V segment lost 1 base, leaving 7 bases of the junction unmatched. CDR3 length: 18 amino acids. CDR1 and CDR2 (germline): SGHDT, YYEEEE. The CDR3 region has the DNA TGTGCCAGCAGCTTGCTTACTAGCGGGGTACTAGCCAAAAACATTCAGTACTTC. As protein: CASSLLTSGVLAKNIQYF.

The genes are TRBV19 and TRBJ1-1; possible D gene TRBD1, 6 bases. CDR1 is LNHDA, CDR2 SQIVND, per germline (reference sequence). V was pared by 3 bases and J by 1 base, with 27 bases between. The CDR3 has 20 amino acids. The CDR3 spells CASSIGILRNSGARNTEAFF. DNA of the CDR3: TGTGCCAGTAGTATCGGGATACTGAGGAATTCAGGGGCCAGGAACACTGAAGCTTTCTTT.

This chain links TRBV19 with TRBJ2-1; the match to TRBD1 covers 9 bases. Per the germline V gene, CDR1 is LNHDA and CDR2 is SQIVND (reference sequence). V lost 7 bases and J lost 6; bases outside the gene matches: 4. The CDR3 is made up of 13 amino acids. The DNA of the CDR3 is TGTGCCAGTAAGGACAGGGGCGGCAATGAGCAGTTCTTC. It translates to CASKDRGGNEQFF.

The V gene is TRBV2, the J gene TRBJ1-5, with TRBD1 identical over 7 bases. Germline CDR1 and CDR2: SNHLY and FYNNEI. V lost 7 bases and J lost 3; bases outside the gene matches: 6. The CDR3 spans 14 residues. CDR3 DNA: TGTGCCAGCAATGACAGGGTTACCAATCAGCCCCAGCATTTT. This encodes CASNDRVTNQPQHF. The whole variable domain, filled in from reference TRBV2 and TRBJ1-5, reads EPEVTQTPSHQVTQMGQEVILRCVPISNHLYFYWYRQILGQKVEFLVSFYNNEISEKSEIFDDQFSVERPDGSNFTLKIRSTKLEDSAMYFCASNDRVTNQPQHFGDGTRLSIL.

This chain joins TRBV15 and TRBJ1-2, with 7 positions matching TRBD1. Germline lookup yields CDR1 LNHNV and CDR2 YYDKDF (reference sequence). This CDR3 comprises 14 residues. The trim removed 6 bases at V and 0 bases at J, leaving 4 bases unmatched. The DNA for the CDR3 is TGTGCCACCAGTCCCGGGACAGCTAACTATGGCTACACCTTC. Translation: CATSPGTANYGYTF.

This clone was detected a few times. The V call is TRBV6-5, the J call TRBJ2-5, with D unresolved. This CDR3 is built from 15 residues. V was clipped by 6 bases and J by 1 base, with 15 bases between them. CDR1 MNHEY and CDR2 SVGAGI come from the germline V gene. CDR3 in amino acids: CASRRTAGTQETQYF. CDR3 DNA: TGTGCCAGCAGGCGTACCGCAGGAACCCAAGAGACCCAGTACTTC.

The J gene is TRBJ2-2, the V gene TRBV29-1, with D perhaps TRBD1 (6 bases). CDR3 size: 17 residues. The germline V and J ends were trimmed by 0 bases and 4 bases, with 18 bases remaining between them. The germline gives CDR1 SQVTM, CDR2 ANQGSEA. CDR3 in amino acids: CSVEDESQGRGTGELFF. The CDR3 nucleotides are TGCAGCGTTGAAGATGAATCACAGGGACGAGGCACCGGGGAGCTGTTTTTT.

This clone was detected only a few times. The chain has TRBV18 and TRBJ2-7; TRBD1 matches at 8 bases. The CDR3 extends over 16 amino acids. Germline loops: CDR1 KGHSH, CDR2 LQKENI. The V gene end was trimmed by 5 bases and the J gene end by 2 bases; junction bases not matched to a gene: 11. In nucleotides, the CDR3 is TGTGCCAGCTCATCGAAAAAGACAGGGGTTACCTACGAGCAGTACTTC. Encoded protein: CASSSKKTGVTYEQYF.

This chain joins TRBV24-1 and TRBJ1-1, with 9 bases aligning to TRBD1. The CDR3 runs 13 residues. Trimming at V came to 1 base and at J to 11 bases, leaving 4 bases not matched to a gene. Germline CDR1 KGHDR, CDR2 SFDVKD. CDR3 DNA sequence: TGTGCCACCAGTGATTTCACAGGGGGCGGCGCTTTCTTT. It is translated as CATSDFTGGGAFF.

The V gene is TRBV7-8, the J gene TRBJ2-3; D call uncertain. Germline lookup yields CDR1 SGHVS and CDR2 FQNEAQ. The CDR3 spans 13 residues. The V and J ends lost 1 base and 3 bases respectively, with 5 bases between them. CDR3 coding DNA: TGTGCCAGCAGCTTAGATTCGACAGATACGCAGTATTTT. This gives the protein CASSLDSTDTQYF.

The chain is built from TRBV29-1 and TRBJ1-5, with 9 bases identical to TRBD1. The V gene end was trimmed by 6 bases and the J gene end by 4 bases; junction bases not matched to a gene: 4. Germline CDR1 and CDR2: SQVTM and ANQGSEA. CDR3 length: 13 amino acids. The CDR3 here is CSVAGTGNQPQHF. As DNA, the CDR3 is TGCAGCGTGGCCGGGACAGGGAATCAGCCCCAGCATTTT.

This clone was picked up one time. The chain employs TRBV3-1 (or the pseudogene TRBV3-2) and TRBJ2-7; 7 positions match TRBD2. The CDR3 consists of 14 residues. The trim removed 3 bases at V and 6 bases at J, leaving 8 bases unmatched. From germline, CDR1 is LGHDT and CDR2 YNNKEL (reference sequence). CDR3 coding DNA: TGTGCCAGCAGCCATGGACTAGGAAGATCCGAGCAGTACTTC. Protein: CASSHGLGRSEQYF.

In this sample, this clone turned up once. The chain couples TRBV6-5 to TRBJ1-1; TRBD1 agrees at 7 bases. Looked up from germline, CDR1 is MNHEY and CDR2 is SVGAGI. V trimming: 5 bases; J trimming: 1 base; junction bases outside the gene matches: 7. The CDR3 has 15 residues. The CDR3 reads CASSTPGQRNTEAFF. The CDR3 nucleotides are TGTGCCAGCAGTACCCCGGGACAGAGGAACACTGAAGCTTTCTTT.